This T cell receptor (beta chain) was observed in a study of siplizumab effects on memory and regulatory T cells. Profiled with immunoSEQ multiplex PCR; TCRdb holds only in-frame clones, not every one. The sample has 50,000 to 60,000 clones; about 90% are singletons. In the case of this clone: As yet, its antigen is unknown.

Regarding the study as a whole: Few alloreactive clones mapped to unstimulated subsets.

CDR1 and CDR2 (germline): SNHLY, FYNNEI. CDR3 length equals 14 residues. Germline trimming cut 9 bases from V and 8 bases from J; bases unmatched to any gene: 11. This chain uses TRBV2 with TRBJ1-5, with 9 nucleotides matching TRBD1. Sequenced input: naive CD8+ T cells sorted from blood. The receptor was derived from a human donor in good health. The CDR3: CASCRDRDTKPQHF. The CDR3 DNA reads TGTGCCAGTTGCCGGGACAGGGATACTAAGCCCCAGCATTTT.